The entry below gives a single T cell receptor beta chain sequence along with its context. The antigen remains undetermined. The sample originates from a study of shared clonotypes between healthy human individuals. General study findings and limits: Some naive CD4 clonotypes, around 5%, turned up in common across several donors.

Replicate PCRs for sorted subsets used approximately 190 ng DNA; this equaled about 30,000 T cell genomes. Clones were sequenced by immunoSEQ multiplex PCR, and TCRdb holds only the in-frame ones, with some missing. The profile shows about 800,000 clones, 90% to 97% of them singletons. Terminally differentiated effector memory CD45RA+ cells were excluded by CCR7 positive selection of CD45RO-negative cells. The CDR3 spans 12 residues. Trimming took 8 bases from V and 1 from J, leaving 8 bases between them. Germline-derived CDR1 and CDR2 are ENHRY and SYGVKD. The chain employs TRBV10-3 and TRBJ2-5, with D maybe TRBD1 (6 bases). The sample consisted of naive CD8+ T cells sorted from blood. The clonotype was recovered from a young man in good health. CDR3 amino acids: CAIGQSQETQYF. CDR3 coding DNA: TGTGCCATCGGACAGTCCCAAGAGACCCAGTACTTC.